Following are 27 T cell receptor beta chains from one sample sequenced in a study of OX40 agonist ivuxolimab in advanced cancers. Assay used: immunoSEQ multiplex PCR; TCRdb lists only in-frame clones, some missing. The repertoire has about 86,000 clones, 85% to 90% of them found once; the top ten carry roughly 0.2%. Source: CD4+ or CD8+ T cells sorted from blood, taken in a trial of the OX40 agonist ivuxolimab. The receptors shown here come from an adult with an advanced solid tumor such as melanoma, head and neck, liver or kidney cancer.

The CDR3 bases are TGTGCCAGCAATGGCCCAAAGGGGGGAGCTTTCTTT. Protein: CASNGPKGGAFF. This chain links TRBV2 with TRBJ1-1; D is perhaps TRBD1 (6 bases). The CDR3 covers 12 residues. V was pared by 7 bases and J by 10 bases, with 16 bases between. CDR1 and CDR2 (germline): SNHLY, FYNNEI.

CDR3 protein: CASSFLGQPETEAFF. The CDR3 bases are TGCGCCAGCAGCTTCTTGGGACAGCCGGAGACTGAAGCTTTCTTT. The rearrangement links TRBV5-1 to TRBJ1-1; 7 nucleotides align to TRBD1. V was clipped by 2 bases and J by 5 bases; unmatched bases: 9. This CDR3 contains 15 residues. Germline CDR1 and CDR2: SGHRS and YFSETQ.

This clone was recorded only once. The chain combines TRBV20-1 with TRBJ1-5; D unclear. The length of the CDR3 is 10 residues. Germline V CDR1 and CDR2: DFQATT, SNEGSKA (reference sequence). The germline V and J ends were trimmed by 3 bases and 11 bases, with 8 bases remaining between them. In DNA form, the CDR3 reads TGCAGTGCTAGGGATGGGTCCCAGCATTTT. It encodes CSARDGSQHF.

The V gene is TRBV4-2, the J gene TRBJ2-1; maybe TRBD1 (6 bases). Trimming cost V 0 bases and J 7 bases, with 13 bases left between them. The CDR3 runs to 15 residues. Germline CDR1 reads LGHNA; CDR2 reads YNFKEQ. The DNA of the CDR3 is TGTGCCAGCAGCCAAGAAGGAAGGGGGAGAAATGAGCAGTTCTTC. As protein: CASSQEGRGRNEQFF.

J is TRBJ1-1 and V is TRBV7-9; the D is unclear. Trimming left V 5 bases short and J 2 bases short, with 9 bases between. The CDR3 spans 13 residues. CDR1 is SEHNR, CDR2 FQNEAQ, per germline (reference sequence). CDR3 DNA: TGTGCCAGCAGCGGCAGGTTAAACACTGAAGCTTTCTTT. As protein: CASSGRLNTEAFF.

The CDR3 DNA reads TGTGCCAGCAGCGTTTCGACACCACAAGAGACCCAGTACTTC. It yields the protein CASSVSTPQETQYF. The chain carries TRBV5-4 and TRBJ2-5; D not certain. CDR3 length: 14 amino acids. Per the germline V gene, CDR1 is SGHNT and CDR2 is YYREEE (reference sequence). Deletions cut 4 bases from V and 2 bases from J, with 12 bases between. Full variable domain (missing parts from reference TRBV5-4 and TRBJ2-5): ETGVTQSPTHLIKTRGQQVTLRCSSQSGHNTVSWYQQALGQGPQFIFQYYREEENGRGNFPPRFSGLQFPNYSSELNVNALELDDSALYLCASSVSTPQETQYFGPGTRLLVL.

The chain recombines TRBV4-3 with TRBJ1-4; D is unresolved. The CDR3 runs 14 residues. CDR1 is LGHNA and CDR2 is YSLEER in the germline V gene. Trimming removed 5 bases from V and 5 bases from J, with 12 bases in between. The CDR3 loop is CASSSPRINEKLFF. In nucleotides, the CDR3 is TGCGCCAGCAGCTCACCGAGGATCAATGAAAAACTGTTTTTT.

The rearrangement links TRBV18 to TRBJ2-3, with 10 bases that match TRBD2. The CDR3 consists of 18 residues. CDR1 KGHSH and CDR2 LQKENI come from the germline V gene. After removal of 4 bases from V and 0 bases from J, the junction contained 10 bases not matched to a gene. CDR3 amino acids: CASSRVQLAGISTDTQYF. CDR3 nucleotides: TGTGCCAGCTCACGGGTTCAACTAGCGGGGATTAGCACAGATACGCAGTATTTT.

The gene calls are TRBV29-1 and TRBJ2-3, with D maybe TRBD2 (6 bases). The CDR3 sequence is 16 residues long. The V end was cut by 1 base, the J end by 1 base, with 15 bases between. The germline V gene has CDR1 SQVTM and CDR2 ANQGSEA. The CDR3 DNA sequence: TGCAGCGTTGAAGGTGTACTAGGAGGGGGCACAGATACGCAGTATTTT. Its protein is CSVEGVLGGGTDTQYF.

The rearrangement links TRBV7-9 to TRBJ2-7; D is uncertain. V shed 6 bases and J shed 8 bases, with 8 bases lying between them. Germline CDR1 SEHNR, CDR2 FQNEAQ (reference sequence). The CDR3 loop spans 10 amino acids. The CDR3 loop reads CASSQKKQYF. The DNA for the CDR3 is TGTGCCAGCAGTCAGAAAAAGCAGTACTTC.

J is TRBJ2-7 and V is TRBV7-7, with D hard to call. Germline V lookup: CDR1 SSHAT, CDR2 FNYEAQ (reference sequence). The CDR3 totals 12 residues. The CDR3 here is CASSLGQYEQYV. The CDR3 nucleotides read TGTGCTAGCAGCTTGGGTCAGTACGAGCAGTACGTC.

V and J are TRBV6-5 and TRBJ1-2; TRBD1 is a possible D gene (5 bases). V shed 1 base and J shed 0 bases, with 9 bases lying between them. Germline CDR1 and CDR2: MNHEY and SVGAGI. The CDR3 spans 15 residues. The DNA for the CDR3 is TGTGCCAGCAGTTACTGGGGGGGGGCTAACTATGGCTACACCTTC. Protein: CASSYWGGANYGYTF.

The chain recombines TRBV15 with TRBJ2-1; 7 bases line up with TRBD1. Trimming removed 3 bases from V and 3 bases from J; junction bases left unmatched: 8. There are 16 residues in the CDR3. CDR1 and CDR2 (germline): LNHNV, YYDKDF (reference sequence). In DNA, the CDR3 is TGTGCCACCAGCAGTATACGGGACAGAGGCTACAATGAGCAGTTCTTC. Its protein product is CATSSIRDRGYNEQFF.

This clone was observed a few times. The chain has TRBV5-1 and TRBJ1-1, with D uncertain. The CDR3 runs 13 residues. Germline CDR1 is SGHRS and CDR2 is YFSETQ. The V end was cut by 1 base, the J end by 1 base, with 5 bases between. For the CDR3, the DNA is TGCGCCAGCAGCTTGACAGCGAACACTGAAGCTTTCTTT. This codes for CASSLTANTEAFF.

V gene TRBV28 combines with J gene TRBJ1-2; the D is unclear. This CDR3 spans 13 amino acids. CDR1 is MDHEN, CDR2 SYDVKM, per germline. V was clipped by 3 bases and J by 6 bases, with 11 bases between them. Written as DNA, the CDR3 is TGTGCCAGCAGTTTTCGGGCTGGACATGGCTACACCTTC. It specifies CASSFRAGHGYTF.

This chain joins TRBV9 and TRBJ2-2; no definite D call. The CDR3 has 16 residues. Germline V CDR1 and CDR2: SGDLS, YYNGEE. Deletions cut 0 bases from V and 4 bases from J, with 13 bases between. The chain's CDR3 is CASSVGHTSGTGELFF. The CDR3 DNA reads TGTGCCAGCAGCGTAGGCCACACCTCGGGCACCGGGGAGCTGTTTTTT.

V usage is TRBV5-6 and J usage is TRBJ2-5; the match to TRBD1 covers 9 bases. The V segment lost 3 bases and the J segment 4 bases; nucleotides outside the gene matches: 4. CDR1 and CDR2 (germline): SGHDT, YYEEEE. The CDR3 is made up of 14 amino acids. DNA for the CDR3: TGTGCCAGCAGCTATCGGACAGGGGTAGAGACCCAGTACTTC. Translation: CASSYRTGVETQYF.

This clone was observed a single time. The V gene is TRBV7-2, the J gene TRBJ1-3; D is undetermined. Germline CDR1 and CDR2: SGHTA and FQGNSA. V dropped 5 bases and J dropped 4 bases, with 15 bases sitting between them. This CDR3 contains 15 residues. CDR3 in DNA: TGTGCCAGCAGCCCCATGAAAGTTTCAGGAAACACCATATATTTT. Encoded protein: CASSPMKVSGNTIYF.

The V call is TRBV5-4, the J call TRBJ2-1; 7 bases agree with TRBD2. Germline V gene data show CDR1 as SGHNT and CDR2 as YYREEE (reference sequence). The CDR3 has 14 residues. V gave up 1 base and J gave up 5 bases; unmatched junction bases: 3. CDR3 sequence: CASSLSSGHNEQFF. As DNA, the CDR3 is TGTGCCAGCAGCTTGTCTAGCGGTCACAATGAGCAGTTCTTC.

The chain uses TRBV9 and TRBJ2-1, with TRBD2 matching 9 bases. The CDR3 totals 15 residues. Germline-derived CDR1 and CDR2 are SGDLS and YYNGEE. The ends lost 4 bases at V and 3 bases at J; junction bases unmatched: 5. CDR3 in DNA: TGTGCCAGCAGCTCTAGACTAGCGGACTACAATGAGCAGTTCTTC. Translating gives CASSSRLADYNEQFF.

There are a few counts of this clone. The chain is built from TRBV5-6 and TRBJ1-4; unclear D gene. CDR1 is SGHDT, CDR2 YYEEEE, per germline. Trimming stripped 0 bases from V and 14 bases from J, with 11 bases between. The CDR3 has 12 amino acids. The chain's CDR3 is CASSLVGSGLFF. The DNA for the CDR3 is TGTGCCAGCAGCTTGGTGGGGAGTGGTCTGTTTTTT.

This chain's CDR3 is CAWSYGREKKLFF. The CDR3 nucleotides are TGTGCCTGGAGTTATGGGAGGGAGAAAAAACTGTTTTTT. The gene calls are TRBV30 and TRBJ1-4; D is unclear. Germline V lookup: CDR1 GTSNPN, CDR2 SVGIG (reference sequence). The CDR3 contains 13 residues. Trimming took off 2 bases at V and 9 bases at J, with 13 bases between the two ends. Full variable domain (missing parts from reference TRBV30 and TRBJ1-4): SQTIHQWPATLVQPVGSPLSLECTVEGTSNPNLYWYRQAAGRGLQLLFYSVGIGQISSEVPQNLSASRPQDRQFILSSKKLLLSDSGFYLCAWSYGREKKLFFGSGTQLSVL.

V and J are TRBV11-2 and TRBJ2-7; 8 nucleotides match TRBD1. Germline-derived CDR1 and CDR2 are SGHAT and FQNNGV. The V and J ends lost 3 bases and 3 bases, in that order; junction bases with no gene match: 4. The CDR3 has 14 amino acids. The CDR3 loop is CASSFGQGRYEQYF. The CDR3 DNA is TGTGCCAGCAGCTTTGGACAGGGCCGCTACGAGCAGTACTTC.

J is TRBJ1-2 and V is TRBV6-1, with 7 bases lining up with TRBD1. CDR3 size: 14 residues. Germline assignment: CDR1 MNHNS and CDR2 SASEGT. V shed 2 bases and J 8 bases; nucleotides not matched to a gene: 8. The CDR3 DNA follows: TGTGCCAGCAGTGAACATCGACAGGGCGGAGGCTACACCTTC. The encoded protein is CASSEHRQGGGYTF.

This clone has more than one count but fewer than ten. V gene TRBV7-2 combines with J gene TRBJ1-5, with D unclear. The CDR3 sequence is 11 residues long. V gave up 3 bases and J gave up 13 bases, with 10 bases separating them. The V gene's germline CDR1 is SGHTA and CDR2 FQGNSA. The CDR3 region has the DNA TGTGCCAGCAGCTTTAAATCTACGCAGCATTTT. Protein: CASSFKSTQHF.

The chain's CDR3 is CATSFGGQETQYF. The DNA for the CDR3 is TGTGCCACCAGTTTTGGGGGCCAAGAGACCCAGTACTTC. V usage is TRBV15 and J usage is TRBJ2-5, with D perhaps given as TRBD1 or TRBD2 (5 bases each). CDR1 is LNHNV and CDR2 is YYDKDF in the germline V gene (reference sequence). This CDR3 region has 13 residues. V dropped 6 bases and J dropped 1 base, with 9 bases sitting between them.

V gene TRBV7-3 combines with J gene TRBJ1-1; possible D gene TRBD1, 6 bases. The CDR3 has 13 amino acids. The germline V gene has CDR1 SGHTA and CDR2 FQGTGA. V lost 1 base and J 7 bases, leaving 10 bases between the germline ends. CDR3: CASSLRGPGEAFF. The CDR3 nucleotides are TGTGCCAGCAGCTTAAGGGGGCCGGGTGAAGCTTTCTTT.